This T cell receptor (beta chain) stems from a study of shared clonotypes between healthy human individuals. Study-wide points: Memory subsets had estimated richness that was generally smaller than that of naive subsets. Blood was the only sampled material, and tissue repertoires likely differ.

Naivety among CD8 cells was defined by CD45RO negativity and positive CCR7 selection, thereby excluding terminally differentiated effector memory CD45RA+ cells. Healthy HIV-negative adults without recent acute infections or vaccinations served as donors. This CDR3 contains 12 residues. Germline values: CDR1 SGHKS, CDR2 YYEKEE (reference sequence). V lost 6 bases to trimming and J lost 6 bases, with 9 bases between them. This clone has a single count. Its antigen is currently unknown. Clones were sequenced by immunoSEQ multiplex PCR, and TCRdb holds only the in-frame ones, with some missing. The sample carries millions of clones, about 95% recorded once.

The receptor's source is a man between 18 and 35 years old in good health. J is TRBJ2-2 and V is TRBV5-5; the D is unclear. The sequenced sample consisted of naive CD8+ T cells sorted from blood. The DNA of the CDR3 is TGTGCCAGCATGTCAAGCGCCGGGGAGCTGTTTTTT. It codes for CASMSSAGELFF.